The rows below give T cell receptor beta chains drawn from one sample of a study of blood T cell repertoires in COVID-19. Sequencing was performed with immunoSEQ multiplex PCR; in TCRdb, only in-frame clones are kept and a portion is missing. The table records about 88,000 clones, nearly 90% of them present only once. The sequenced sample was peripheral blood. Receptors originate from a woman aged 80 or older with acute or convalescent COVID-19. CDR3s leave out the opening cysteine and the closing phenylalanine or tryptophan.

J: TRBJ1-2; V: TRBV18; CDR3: ASSPESFNYGYT
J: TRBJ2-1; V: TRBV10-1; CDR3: ARRGLRGAYNEQF
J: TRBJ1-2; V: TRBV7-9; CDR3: ASSLVWTGDGYT
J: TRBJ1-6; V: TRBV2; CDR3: ASHRENNSPLH
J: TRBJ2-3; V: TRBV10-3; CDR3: AISGSTDTQY
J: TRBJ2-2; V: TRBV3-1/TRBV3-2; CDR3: ASSRGLAGNTGELF
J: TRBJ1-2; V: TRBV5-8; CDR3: ASEDETRYT
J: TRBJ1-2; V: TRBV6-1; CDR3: ASSEYEEGYT
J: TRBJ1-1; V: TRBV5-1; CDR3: ASSTDSYTEAF
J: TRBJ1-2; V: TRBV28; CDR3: ASSLPRFYGYT
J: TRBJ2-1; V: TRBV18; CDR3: ASSPPMTSAHNEQF
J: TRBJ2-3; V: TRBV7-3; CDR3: ASSLGLAPTDTQY
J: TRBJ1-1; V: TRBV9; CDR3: ASSESGLSEAF
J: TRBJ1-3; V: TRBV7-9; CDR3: ASSSLLDTIY
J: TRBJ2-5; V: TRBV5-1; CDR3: ASSPSRETQY
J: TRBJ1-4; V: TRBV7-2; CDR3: ASSLAVGAWEKLF
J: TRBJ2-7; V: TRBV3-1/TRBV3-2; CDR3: ASSQAGSGRTSGLYEQY
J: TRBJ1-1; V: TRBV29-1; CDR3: SVLQGTEAF
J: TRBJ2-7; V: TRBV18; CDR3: ASSPGTGQEQY
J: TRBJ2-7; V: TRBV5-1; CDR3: ASSLQGQNYEQY
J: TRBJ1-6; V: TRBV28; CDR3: ASSLILSTGSPLH
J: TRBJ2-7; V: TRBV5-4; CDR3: ASSRIREGLYEQY
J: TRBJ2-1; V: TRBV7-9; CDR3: ASSSPLPGLAALNEQF
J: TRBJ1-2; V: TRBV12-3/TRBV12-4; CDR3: ASSFNRGYGYT
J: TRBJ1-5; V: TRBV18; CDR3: ASSPPGQGGFNQPQH
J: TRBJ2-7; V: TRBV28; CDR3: ASRQTGTGQYEQY
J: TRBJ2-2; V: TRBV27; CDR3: ASSPSLAGIGELF